What follows are 3 T cell receptor beta chains derived from one specimen sequenced in a study of neoadjuvant nivolumab and ipilimumab in lung cancer (dated by TCRdb to the early 2020s). The method was the immunoSEQ multiplex PCR assay. TCRdb stores this immuneACCESS table with in-frame sequences only. Part of the clones is absent; in the studies checked, under half of the shortfall reflects unresolved V genes, and no reason is known for the rest. This sample comprises under 35,000 clones, about nine tenths of them detected only once. About 4.9% of the sample comes from the top ten. The time point tag for this specimen amounts to: at surgical resection after neoadjuvant nivolumab +/- ipilimumab. This material consisted of peripheral blood, taken after neoadjuvant nivolumab, alone or with ipilimumab, at or shortly before surgery. Source of these receptors: an adult with non-small cell lung cancer.

Of note for this clone: Other DNA sequences in this sample translate to the same CDR3. The V gene is TRBV5-1, the J gene TRBJ2-2; TRBD2 matches 7 bases. The V segment lost 7 bases and the J segment 3 bases; nucleotides outside the gene matches: 9. This CDR3 spans 15 amino acids. CDR1 is SGHRS, CDR2 YFSETQ, per germline. CDR3 nucleotide sequence: TGCGCCAGCTCAAGGGGAGGGACGGACACCGGGGAGCTGTTTTTT. Translating gives CASSRGGTDTGELFF.

CDR3 nucleotides: TGTGCCAGCAGAATGGCGGGAGATACGCAGTATTTT. This gives the protein CASRMAGDTQYF. This chain joins TRBV7-9 and TRBJ2-3, with D perhaps matching TRBD2 (5 bases). The CDR3 extends over 12 amino acids. V was shortened by 6 bases and J by 5 bases, with 9 bases between the two germline ends. Germline-derived CDR1 and CDR2 are SEHNR and FQNEAQ (reference sequence).

V and J are TRBV2 and TRBJ1-4; weak D call: TRBD1 (5 bases). Germline V gene lookup returns CDR1 SNHLY and CDR2 FYNNEI. There are 14 residues in the CDR3. Trimming removed 4 bases from V and 6 bases from J, with 12 bases in between. Here the CDR3 reads CASSAPGRDEKLFF. Written as DNA, the CDR3 is TGTGCCAGCAGTGCCCCGGGGCGCGATGAAAAACTGTTTTTT.